This T cell receptor (beta chain) was observed in a study of blood T cell repertoires in COVID-19. About the study: Researchers got acute and convalescent COVID-19 samples from the United States, Italy and Spain. Nucleic acid was either cDNA or gDNA, and it came from T cells, B-cell-depleted T cells, or PBMCs.

How the authors handled the data: Estimates of nucleated cell counts were drawn from the amplification of reference gene primers. Profiling relied on immunoSEQ multiplex PCR, and the TCRdb table lists in-frame clones only, not all of them. That table furnishes V, J and clone size, whereas the DNA furnished D and trimming. Among 150,000 to 200,000 clones listed, approximately 86% were seen once. Per the germline V gene, CDR1 is MNHEY and CDR2 is SVGEGT. The J segment lost 1 base and the V segment lost 1 base, leaving 0 bases of the junction unmatched. The CDR3 is made up of 14 amino acids. The receptor was isolated from an older man with acute or convalescent COVID-19. Sequences were obtained from peripheral blood. V is TRBV6-2 or TRBV6-3 and J is TRBJ2-7; 8 nucleotides line up with TRBD1. The DNA for the CDR3 is TGTGCCAGCAGTTACTGGACAGGGTCCTACGAGCAGTACTTC. It codes for CASSYWTGSYEQYF.